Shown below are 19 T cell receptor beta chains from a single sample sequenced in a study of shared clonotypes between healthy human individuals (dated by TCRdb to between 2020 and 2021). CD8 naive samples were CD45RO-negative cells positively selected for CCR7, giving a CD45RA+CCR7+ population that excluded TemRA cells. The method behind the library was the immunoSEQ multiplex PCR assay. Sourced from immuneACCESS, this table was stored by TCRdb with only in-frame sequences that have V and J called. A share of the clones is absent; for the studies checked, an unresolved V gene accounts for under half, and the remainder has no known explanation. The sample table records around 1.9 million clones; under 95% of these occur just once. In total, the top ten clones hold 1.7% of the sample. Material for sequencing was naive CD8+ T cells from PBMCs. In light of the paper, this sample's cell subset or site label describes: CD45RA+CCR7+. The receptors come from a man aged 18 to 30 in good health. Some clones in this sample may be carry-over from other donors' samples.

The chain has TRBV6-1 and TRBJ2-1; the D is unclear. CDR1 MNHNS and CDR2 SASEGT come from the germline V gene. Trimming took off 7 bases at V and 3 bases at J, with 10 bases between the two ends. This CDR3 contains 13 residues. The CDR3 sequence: CASTISLYNEQFF. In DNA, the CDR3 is TGTGCCAGCACCATTTCACTCTACAATGAGCAGTTCTTC.

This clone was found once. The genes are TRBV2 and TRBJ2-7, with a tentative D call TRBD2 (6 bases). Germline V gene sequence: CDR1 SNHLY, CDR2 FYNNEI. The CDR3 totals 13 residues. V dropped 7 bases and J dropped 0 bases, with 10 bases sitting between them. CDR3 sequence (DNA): TGTGCCAGCACGGAGGGGCCCTCCTACGAGCAGTACTTC. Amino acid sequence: CASTEGPSYEQYF.

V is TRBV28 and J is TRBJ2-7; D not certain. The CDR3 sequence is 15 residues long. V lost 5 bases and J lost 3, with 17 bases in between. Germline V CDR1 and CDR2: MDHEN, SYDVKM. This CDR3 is CASSPQIGQSYEQYF. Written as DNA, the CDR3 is TGTGCCAGCAGTCCACAAATCGGCCAAAGCTACGAGCAGTACTTC.

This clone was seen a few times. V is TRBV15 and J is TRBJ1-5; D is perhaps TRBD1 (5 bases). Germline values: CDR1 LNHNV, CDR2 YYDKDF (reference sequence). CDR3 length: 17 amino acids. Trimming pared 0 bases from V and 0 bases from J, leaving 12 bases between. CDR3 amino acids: CATSRDRRGYSNQPQHF. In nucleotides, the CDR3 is TGTGCCACCAGCAGAGATCGAAGGGGATATAGCAATCAGCCCCAGCATTTT.

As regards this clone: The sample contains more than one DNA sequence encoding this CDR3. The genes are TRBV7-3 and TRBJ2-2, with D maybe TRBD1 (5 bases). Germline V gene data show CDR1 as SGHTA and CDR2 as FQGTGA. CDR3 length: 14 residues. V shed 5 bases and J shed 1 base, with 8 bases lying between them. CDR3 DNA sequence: TGTGCCAGCAGCCCCGACAGGAACACCGGGGAGCTGTTTTTT. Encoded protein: CASSPDRNTGELFF.

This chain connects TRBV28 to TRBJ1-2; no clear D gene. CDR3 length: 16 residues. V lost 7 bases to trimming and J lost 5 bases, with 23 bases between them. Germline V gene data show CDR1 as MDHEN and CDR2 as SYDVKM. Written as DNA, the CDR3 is TGTGCCAGCACTCAATTAGGGTTCGGAGTGGGGTATGGCTACACCTTC. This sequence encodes CASTQLGFGVGYGYTF.

CDR3 nucleotide sequence: TGTGCCAGCAGTTTTTTGGACAGGGAGGACTATGGCTACACCTTC. Its translation is CASSFLDREDYGYTF. The V and J genes are TRBV28 and TRBJ1-2, with 8 bases identical to TRBD1. With V trimmed by 3 bases and J by 3 bases, 6 bases remained unmatched. This CDR3 is 15 amino acids long. CDR1 is MDHEN, CDR2 SYDVKM, per germline.

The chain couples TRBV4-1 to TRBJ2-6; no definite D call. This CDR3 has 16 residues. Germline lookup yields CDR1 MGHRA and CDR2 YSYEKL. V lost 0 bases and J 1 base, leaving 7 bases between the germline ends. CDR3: CASSQDVGSGANVLTF. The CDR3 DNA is TGCGCCAGCAGCCAAGATGTAGGGTCTGGGGCCAACGTCCTGACTTTC.

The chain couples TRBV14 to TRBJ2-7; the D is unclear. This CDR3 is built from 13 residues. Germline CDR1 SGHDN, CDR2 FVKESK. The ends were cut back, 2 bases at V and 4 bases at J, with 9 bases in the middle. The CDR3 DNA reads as TGTGCCAGCAGCCAATGGCACTCATACGAGCAGTACTTC. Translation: CASSQWHSYEQYF.

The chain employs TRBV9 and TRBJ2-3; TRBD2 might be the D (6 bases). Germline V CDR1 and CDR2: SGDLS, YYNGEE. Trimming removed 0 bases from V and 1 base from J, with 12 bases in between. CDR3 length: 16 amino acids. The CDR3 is CASSVELLAGTDTQYF. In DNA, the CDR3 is TGTGCCAGCAGCGTAGAACTACTAGCCGGCACAGATACGCAGTATTTT.

CDR3 DNA: TGTGCCAGCAGTCCCCAGACGGCTAATGGCTACACCTTC. Translated: CASSPQTANGYTF. This chain links TRBV27 with TRBJ1-2; D unclear. Germline-derived CDR1 and CDR2 are MNHEY and SMNVEV (reference sequence). The CDR3 loop spans 13 amino acids. Trimming stripped 5 bases from V and 6 bases from J, with 13 bases between.

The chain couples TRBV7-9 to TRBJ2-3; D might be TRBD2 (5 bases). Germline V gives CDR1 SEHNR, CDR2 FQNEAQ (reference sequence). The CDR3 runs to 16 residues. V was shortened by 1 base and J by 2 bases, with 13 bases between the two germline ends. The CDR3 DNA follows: TGTGCCAGCAGCTTAGGAGCCCCCGGGGTCACAGATACGCAGTATTTT. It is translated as CASSLGAPGVTDTQYF.

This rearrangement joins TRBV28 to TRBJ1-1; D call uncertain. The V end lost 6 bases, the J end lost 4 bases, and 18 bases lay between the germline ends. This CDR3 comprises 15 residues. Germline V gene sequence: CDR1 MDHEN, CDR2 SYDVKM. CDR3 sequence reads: CASSSLLERVTEAFF. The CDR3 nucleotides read TGTGCCAGCAGCTCCTTACTAGAAAGAGTCACTGAAGCTTTCTTT.

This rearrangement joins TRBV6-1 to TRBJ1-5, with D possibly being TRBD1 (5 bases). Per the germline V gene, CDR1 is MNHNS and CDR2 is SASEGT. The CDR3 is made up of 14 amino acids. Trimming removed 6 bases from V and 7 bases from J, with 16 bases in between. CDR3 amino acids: CASSEPGGRQPQHF. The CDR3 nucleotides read TGTGCCAGCAGCGAACCCGGGGGACGACAGCCCCAGCATTTT.

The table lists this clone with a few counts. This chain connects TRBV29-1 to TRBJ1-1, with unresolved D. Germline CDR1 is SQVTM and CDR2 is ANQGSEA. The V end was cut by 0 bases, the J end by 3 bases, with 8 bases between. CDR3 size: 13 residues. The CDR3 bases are TGCAGCGTTGAAGAGGGCATTTACACTGAAGCTTTCTTT. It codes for CSVEEGIYTEAFF.

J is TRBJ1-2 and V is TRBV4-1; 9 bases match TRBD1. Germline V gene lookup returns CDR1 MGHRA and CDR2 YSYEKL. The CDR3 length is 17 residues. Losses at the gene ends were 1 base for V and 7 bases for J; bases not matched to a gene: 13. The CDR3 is CASSQVGGNRGRIGYTF. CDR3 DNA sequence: TGCGCCAGCAGCCAAGTCGGGGGGAACAGGGGGCGGATTGGCTACACCTTC.

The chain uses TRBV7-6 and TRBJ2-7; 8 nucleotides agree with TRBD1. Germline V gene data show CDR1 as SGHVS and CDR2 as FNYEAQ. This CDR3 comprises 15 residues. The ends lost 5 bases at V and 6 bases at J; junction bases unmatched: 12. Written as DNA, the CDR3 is TGTGCCAGCAGCCCCCGGCCAGGGGGCATGGGCGAGCAGTACTTC. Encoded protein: CASSPRPGGMGEQYF.

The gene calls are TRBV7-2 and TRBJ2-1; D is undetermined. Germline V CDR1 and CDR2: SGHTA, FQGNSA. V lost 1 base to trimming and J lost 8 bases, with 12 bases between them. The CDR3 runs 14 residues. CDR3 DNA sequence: TGTGCCAGCAGCTTAGGTAGTATCAACTATGAGCAGTTCTTC. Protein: CASSLGSINYEQFF.

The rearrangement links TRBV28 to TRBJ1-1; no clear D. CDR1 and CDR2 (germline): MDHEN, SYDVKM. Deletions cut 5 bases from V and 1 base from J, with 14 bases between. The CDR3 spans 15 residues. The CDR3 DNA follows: TGTGCCAGCAGTCCATGGGCAGATAAGAACACTGAAGCTTTCTTT. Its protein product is CASSPWADKNTEAFF.